The table lists the clone carrying this TCR beta chain with a count of one. Clones were read by immunoSEQ multiplex PCR, and TCRdb kept only the in-frame ones, dropping some. The table includes about 200,000 clones, more than 70% detected once. The record originates from a study of blood T cell repertoires in COVID-19. The CDR3 spans 16 residues. Participants came from about two dozen US areas, aged about 18 to 100 years. Sequenced material: PBMCs or T cells enriched from blood (not recorded which). The receptor comes from a man in his forties with acute COVID-19. The chain uses TRBV21-1 and TRBJ2-7; the table's D call TRBD2 went unverified against the DNA. TRBV21-1 is flagged as a pseudogene. The CDR3 DNA sequence: TGTGCCAGCAGCACACGTTTTCCTAGCGGGAGCTACGAGCAGTACTTC. It specifies CASSTRFPSGSYEQYF.